These 21 T cell receptor beta chains were all obtained from the same sample, sequenced in a study of somatic mutations in cytotoxic T cells in rheumatoid arthritis (dated by TCRdb to about 2017). The library was obtained by the immunoSEQ multiplex PCR assay. TCRdb obtained this table from immuneACCESS and retained in-frame rearrangements with V and J assigned. These tables miss some clones; where compared with another copy, unresolved V genes account for less than half of the shortfall, and the remainder is unexplained. Recorded for this sample are 15,000 or so clones; 78% of them occurred a single time. Of the sample, 15% to 20% is held by the ten largest clones. Sequencing was carried out using CD8+ T cells sorted from blood. The receptors come from an adult with rheumatoid arthritis.

The V gene is TRBV10-2, the J gene TRBJ1-2, with TRBD1 matching over 8 bases. J gave up 4 bases and V 10 bases, and 5 bases lay outside the gene matches. The CDR3 totals 12 residues. From germline, CDR1 is WSHSY and CDR2 SAAADI. In nucleotides, the CDR3 is TGCGCCACCGACAGGGGCTTCTATGGCTACACCTTC. This translates into CATDRGFYGYTF.

This clone has only a few counts. The V gene is TRBV5-6, the J gene TRBJ2-3; unclear D gene. Trimming removed 4 bases at V and 5 bases at J, with 8 bases between. The CDR3 is made up of 12 amino acids. Germline V gene lookup returns CDR1 SGHDT and CDR2 YYEEEE. The CDR3 sequence is CASSAYQDTQYF. The CDR3 region has the DNA TGTGCCAGCAGCGCCTATCAAGATACGCAGTATTTT.

The V call is TRBV10-2, the J call TRBJ2-5; tentatively, D is TRBD2 (7 bases). The length of the CDR3 is 15 residues. V lost 9 bases, J lost 2 bases, and 19 bases lay in between. Per germline, CDR1 WSHSY and CDR2 SAAADI. CDR3 amino acids: CASGEGGAPQETQYF. DNA of the CDR3: TGCGCCAGTGGCGAAGGGGGGGCCCCACAAGAGACCCAGTACTTC.

This chain links TRBV27 with TRBJ1-6; unclear D gene. Germline V gives CDR1 MNHEY, CDR2 SMNVEV (reference sequence). CDR3 length equals 16 residues. Between the trimmed V and J ends, which lost 8 bases and 1 base, there was a span of 15 bases. CDR3: CASGLGYGSYNSPLHF. The CDR3 DNA is TGTGCCAGCGGACTGGGTTACGGGTCCTATAATTCACCCCTCCACTTT.

This sequence joins TRBV30 and TRBJ2-1; D gene unclear. Trimming removed 4 bases from V and 4 bases from J, with 5 bases in between. Germline values: CDR1 GTSNPN, CDR2 SVGIG (reference sequence). This CDR3 is 11 amino acids long. The CDR3 loop is CAWKAYNEQFF. The DNA for the CDR3 is TGTGCCTGGAAGGCTTACAATGAGCAGTTCTTC.

The rearrangement uses TRBV7-9 and TRBJ2-2; 7 nucleotides agree with TRBD1. In germline, CDR1 is SEHNR, CDR2 FQNEAQ (reference sequence). V shed 4 bases, J shed 5 bases, and the junction held 7 bases outside the gene matches. This CDR3 contains 15 residues. The DNA of the CDR3 is TGTGCCAGCAGCTCGCCACAGGGGCGGACCGGGGAGCTGTTTTTT. Translation gives CASSSPQGRTGELFF.

The chain joins TRBV28 to TRBJ1-2, with D maybe TRBD1 (5 bases). Germline assignment: CDR1 MDHEN and CDR2 SYDVKM. Trimming cost V 8 bases and J 5 bases, with 15 bases left between them. The CDR3 is made up of 13 amino acids. The CDR3 sequence: CASLPPGPYGYTF. The CDR3 DNA reads as TGTGCCAGCCTTCCGCCGGGACCTTATGGCTACACCTTC.

The V gene is TRBV28, the J gene TRBJ2-5; 9 bases are shared with TRBD2. The CDR3 is 15 residues long. Germline V lookup: CDR1 MDHEN, CDR2 SYDVKM. V shed 6 bases and J 5 bases; nucleotides not matched to a gene: 10. The CDR3 loop is CASRAGTSRRETQYF. Here the CDR3 DNA reads TGTGCCAGCAGGGCCGGGACTAGCAGGAGGGAGACCCAGTACTTC.

The CDR3 DNA reads TGTGCCAGCAGCTTAACCTCTCCTCAACGGGGGTTCTTCTCCTACGAGCAGTACTTC. Its translation: CASSLTSPQRGFFSYEQYF. The chain employs TRBV11-2 and TRBJ2-7, with D perhaps matching TRBD2 (6 bases). The CDR3 loop spans 19 amino acids. The germline V gene has CDR1 SGHAT and CDR2 FQNNGV. Trimming took off 2 bases at V and 0 bases at J, with 23 bases between the two ends.

The rearrangement links TRBV7-8 to TRBJ2-1; D call uncertain. Trimming shortened V by 3 bases and J by 0 bases, and 3 bases separated the two germline ends. Germline lookup yields CDR1 SGHVS and CDR2 FQNEAQ. CDR3 length equals 13 residues. The CDR3 loop reads CASSFRSYNEQFF. CDR3 nucleotides: TGTGCCAGCAGCTTCCGCTCCTACAATGAGCAGTTCTTC.

CDR3 in DNA: TGTGCCAGCAGCTTAGGTGAGGCTAACTATGGCTACACCTTC. Translation: CASSLGEANYGYTF. The chain recombines TRBV11-2 with TRBJ1-2, with D unresolved. V dropped 1 base and J dropped 0 bases, with 6 bases sitting between them. The V gene's germline CDR1 is SGHAT and CDR2 FQNNGV. CDR3 size: 14 residues.

The chain couples TRBV2 to TRBJ2-3, with TRBD1 identical over 7 bases. Trimming at V came to 4 bases and at J to 7 bases, leaving 8 bases not matched to a gene. Germline CDR1 reads SNHLY; CDR2 reads FYNNEI. This CDR3 comprises 14 residues. In DNA, the CDR3 is TGTGCCAGCAGTGCCCAACAGGGGAAGAATACGCAGTATTTT. It encodes CASSAQQGKNTQYF.

The genes are TRBV28 and TRBJ1-3; TRBD1 is a possible D gene (5 bases). CDR1 MDHEN and CDR2 SYDVKM come from the germline V gene. The V end was cut by 5 bases, the J end by 4 bases, with 21 bases between. The CDR3 consists of 17 residues. The CDR3 bases are TGTGCCAGCAGTACCGGGGCGAACAGAGGCATCGGAAACACCATATATTTT. The encoded protein is CASSTGANRGIGNTIYF. The whole variable domain, filled in from reference TRBV28 and TRBJ1-3, reads DVKVTQSSRYLVKRTGEKVFLECVQDMDHENMFWYRQDPGLGLRLIYFSYDVKMKEKGDIPEGYSVSREKKERFSLILESASTNQTSMYLCASSTGANRGIGNTIYFGEGSWLTVV.

This chain joins TRBV5-4 and TRBJ2-2, with D possibly matching TRBD1 (6 bases). Germline V CDR1 and CDR2: SGHNT, YYREEE (reference sequence). Trimming shortened V by 0 bases and J by 0 bases, and 12 bases separated the two germline ends. This CDR3 spans 17 amino acids. CDR3 in amino acids: CASSLGVSGANTGELFF. The CDR3 DNA reads TGTGCCAGCAGCTTGGGGGTTTCAGGGGCGAACACCGGGGAGCTGTTTTTT.

V and J are TRBV19 and TRBJ2-7, with D possibly TRBD1 on 6 matching bases. With 8 bases removed from V and 5 bases from J, the gap between germline ends came to 19 bases. Germline V gives CDR1 LNHDA, CDR2 SQIVND (reference sequence). CDR3 size: 14 residues. CDR3 nucleotide sequence: TGTGCCAGTTCAGAGAGGGGGTATTTCAACGAGCAGTACTTC. Its translation: CASSERGYFNEQYF.

This clone was observed a few times. The same CDR3 arises from other DNA sequences in this sample as well. The chain is built from TRBV19 and TRBJ2-7, with 7 nucleotides matching TRBD1. V lost 5 bases to trimming and J lost 7 bases; unmatched junction nucleotides: 5. Germline-derived CDR1 and CDR2 are LNHDA and SQIVND (reference sequence). This CDR3 region has 12 residues. The CDR3 region is CASSLQGREQYF. CDR3 bases: TGTGCCAGTAGTTTACAGGGGAGAGAGCAGTACTTC.

This clone was seen more than once but under ten times. The CDR3: CASSITGGGLDIQYF. CDR3 DNA sequence: TGTGCCAGTAGTATCACAGGGGGCGGATTGGACATTCAGTACTTC. The chain has TRBV19 and TRBJ2-4, with TRBD1 matching 9 bases. The V and J ends lost 3 bases and 8 bases, in that order; junction bases with no gene match: 8. Germline V gene sequence: CDR1 LNHDA, CDR2 SQIVND (reference sequence). The CDR3 is made up of 15 amino acids.

This chain connects TRBV30 to TRBJ2-5; 12 bases align to TRBD2. This CDR3 contains 15 residues. Germline trimming cut 3 bases from V and 4 bases from J; bases unmatched to any gene: 6. CDR1 is GTSNPN, CDR2 SVGIG, per germline (reference sequence). The chain's CDR3 is CAWRPSGGARETQYF. The CDR3 bases are TGTGCCTGGAGACCTAGCGGGGGGGCTCGAGAGACCCAGTACTTC.

The CDR3 protein is CASSFGVFPDNEQFF. The CDR3 nucleotides are TGTGCCAGCAGCTTTGGGGTATTCCCTGACAATGAGCAGTTCTTC. The V gene is TRBV7-9, the J gene TRBJ2-1, with D hard to call. The CDR3 consists of 15 residues. V lost 3 bases and J lost 5, with 14 bases in between. Germline V gene sequence: CDR1 SEHNR, CDR2 FQNEAQ (reference sequence).

The V and J genes are TRBV10-3 and TRBJ2-2; the D is unclear. Germline CDR1 is ENHRY and CDR2 is SYGVKD. V lost 6 bases, J lost 4 bases, and 12 bases lay in between. The CDR3 contains 14 residues. The CDR3 coding sequence is TGTGCCATCAGCACACCGACTTCCACCGGGGAGCTGTTTTTT. Its protein is CAISTPTSTGELFF.

CDR3 nucleotide sequence: TGTGCCATCAGTGAGTCGGGTAGCTACTATGGCTACACCTTC. It yields the protein CAISESGSYYGYTF. The J gene is TRBJ1-2, the V gene TRBV10-3; D remains ambiguous. There are 14 residues in the CDR3. The V gene's germline CDR1 is ENHRY and CDR2 SYGVKD. Trimming shortened V by 0 bases and J by 3 bases, and 8 bases separated the two germline ends.